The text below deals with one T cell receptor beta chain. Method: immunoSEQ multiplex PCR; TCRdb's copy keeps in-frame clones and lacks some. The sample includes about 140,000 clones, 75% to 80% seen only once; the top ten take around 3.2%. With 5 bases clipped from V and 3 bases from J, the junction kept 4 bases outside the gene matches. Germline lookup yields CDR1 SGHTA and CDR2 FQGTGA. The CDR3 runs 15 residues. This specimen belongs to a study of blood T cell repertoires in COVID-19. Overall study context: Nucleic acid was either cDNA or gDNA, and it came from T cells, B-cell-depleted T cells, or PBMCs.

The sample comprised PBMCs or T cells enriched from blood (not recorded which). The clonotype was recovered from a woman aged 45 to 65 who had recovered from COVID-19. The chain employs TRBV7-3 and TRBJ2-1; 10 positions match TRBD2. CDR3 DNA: TGTGCCAGCAGCATCGGACTAGCGGTCTACAATGAGCAGTTCTTC. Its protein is CASSIGLAVYNEQFF.